A selection of T cell receptor beta chains follows, all from one sample in a study of OX40 agonist ivuxolimab in advanced cancers. TCRdb's table, derived via immunoSEQ multiplex PCR, lists solely in-frame clones and lacks some. The table has some 70,000 clones, around 80% seen once. This specimen was CD4+ or CD8+ T cells sorted from blood, taken in a trial of the OX40 agonist ivuxolimab. The receptors stem from an adult with an advanced solid tumor such as melanoma, head and neck, liver or kidney cancer. Both conserved end residues are part of each CDR3. A D gene is named only where the DNA matches it firmly. Size tells how often a clone was seen (once, few, many) or the class of an expanded clone, and some rows leave it out.

v_gene	j_gene	d_gene	abundance	CDR3aa	CDR3nt
TRBV27	TRBJ1-1	TRBD1	.	CASSRQGRTEAFF	TGTGCCAGCAGTCGACAGGGGAGAACTGAAGCTTTCTTT
TRBV28	TRBJ2-5	TRBD1	.	CASSSGTDETQYF	TGTGCCAGCAGTTCTGGGACAGATGAGACCCAGTACTTC
TRBV5-1	TRBJ1-6	.	.	CASSLGGSISPLHF	TGCGCCAGCAGCTTAGGGGGGTCAATTTCACCCCTCCACTTT
TRBV7-2	TRBJ1-2	TRBD1	.	CASSSRQGDNYGHTF	TGTGCCAGCAGCTCCCGACAGGGGGATAACTATGGCCACACCTTC
TRBV10-3	TRBJ2-1	TRBD1	.	CAISDRGPEQFF	TGTGCCATCAGTGACAGGGGGCCTGAGCAGTTCTTC
TRBV9	TRBJ2-3	.	.	CASSPRREPSTDTQYF	TGTGCCAGCAGCCCAAGACGGGAACCTAGCACAGATACGCAGTATTTT
TRBV7-2	TRBJ2-1	TRBD2	.	CASSPAGTSGREQFF	TGTGCCAGCAGCCCGGCCGGGACTAGCGGTCGAGAGCAGTTCTTC
TRBV7-2	TRBJ1-1	.	.	CASSRGGNTEAFF	TGTGCCAGCAGCCGGGGGGGGAACACTGAAGCTTTCTTT
TRBV7-9	TRBJ2-1	.	.	CASSLGGPGGWNEQFF	TGTGCCAGCAGCTTAGGAGGCCCAGGGGGGTGGAATGAGCAGTTCTTC
TRBV18	TRBJ2-1	.	.	CASSIGRNEQFF	TGTGCCAGCTCAATAGGGCGCAATGAGCAGTTCTTC
TRBV6-5	TRBJ2-7	TRBD1	.	CASSYLQTGVYEQYF	TGTGCCAGCAGTTACTTACAAACAGGGGTCTACGAGCAGTACTTC
TRBV7-6	TRBJ1-3	TRBD1	.	CASSHGGAWTGGFGNTIYF	TGTGCCAGCAGCCACGGTGGGGCCTGGACAGGGGGGTTTGGAAACACCATATATTTT
TRBV19	TRBJ2-2	.	.	CASSNEGLPTGELFF	TGTGCCAGTAGTAACGAGGGGCTTCCCACCGGGGAGCTGTTTTTT
TRBV7-3	TRBJ2-5	.	.	CASSLNGDQETQYF	TGTGCCAGCAGCTTAAACGGGGACCAAGAGACCCAGTACTTC
TRBV6-5	TRBJ1-2	.	.	CASSYRSLQGGYTF	TGTGCCAGCAGTTACCGGTCCCTCCAAGGAGGCTACACCTTC
TRBV4-2	TRBJ1-3	.	.	CASSQDLTVRSGNTIYF	TGTGCCAGCAGCCAAGATCTGACAGTCCGCTCTGGAAACACCATATATTTT
TRBV18	TRBJ1-1	TRBD1	.	CASSPTTGIVDTEAFF	TGTGCCAGCTCACCAACGACAGGGATCGTGGACACTGAAGCTTTCTTT
TRBV6-1	TRBJ1-6	.	.	CASIRDSRRSPLHF	TGTGCCAGCATTAGAGACAGCCGCAGGTCACCCCTCCACTTT
TRBV11-2	TRBJ2-2	.	.	CASSLAANTGELFF	TGTGCCAGCAGCTTAGCAGCGAACACCGGGGAGCTGTTTTTT
TRBV19	TRBJ1-2	.	.	CASSITHGYGYTF	TGTGCCAGTAGTATTACACATGGCTATGGCTACACCTTC
TRBV7-2	TRBJ2-7	TRBD2	.	CASSPTSGGSYEQYF	TGTGCCAGCAGCCCGACTAGCGGGGGGTCCTACGAGCAGTACTTC
TRBV7-9	TRBJ1-2	TRBD1	.	CASSLALPGQGGYTF	TGTGCCAGCAGCTTAGCCTTACCAGGACAGGGTGGCTACACCTTC
TRBV19	TRBJ1-3	.	.	CASSTRRTSGNTIYF	TGTGCCAGTAGTACCCGAAGGACCTCTGGAAACACCATATATTTT
TRBV20-1	TRBJ2-5	.	.	CSLTLQETQYF	TGCAGCCTGACTCTCCAAGAGACCCAGTACTTC
TRBV19	TRBJ2-3	.	.	CASSSDSLLTDTQYF	TGTGCCAGTAGTAGTGACTCGCTCCTCACAGATACGCAGTATTTT
TRBV11-3	TRBJ2-1	.	once	CASSGQSSYNEQFF	TGTGCCAGCAGCGGGCAGAGCTCCTACAATGAGCAGTTCTTC
TRBV27	TRBJ2-5	TRBD2	once	CASSLYGGKETQYF	TGTGCCAGCAGTTTATACGGGGGGAAAGAGACCCAGTACTTC
TRBV11-2	TRBJ2-1	.	.	CASSLASVGEQFF	TGTGCCAGCAGCCTGGCTAGCGTGGGTGAGCAGTTCTTC
TRBV7-8	TRBJ2-5	TRBD1	.	CASSSAGGRAAQYF	TGTGCCAGCAGCTCGGCAGGGGGCCGGGCGGCCCAGTACTTC
TRBV6-5	TRBJ1-3	TRBD1	.	CASRTGAGNTIYF	TGTGCCAGCAGAACAGGGGCTGGAAACACCATATATTTT
TRBV5-4	TRBJ2-2	.	.	CASSLDSRTGELFF	TGTGCCAGCAGCTTGGACAGTCGTACCGGGGAGCTGTTTTTT
TRBV6-5	TRBJ1-2	TRBD1	.	CASCRQGAGYGYTF	TGTGCCAGCTGCAGACAGGGGGCAGGCTATGGCTACACCTTC
TRBV19	TRBJ1-1	.	.	CASSIAAMNTEAFF	TGTGCCAGTAGTATTGCAGCGATGAACACTGAAGCTTTCTTT
TRBV6-5	TRBJ2-3	TRBD2	.	CASQERGSTDTQYF	TGTGCCAGCCAGGAGCGGGGAAGCACAGATACGCAGTATTTT
TRBV19	TRBJ1-1	.	once	CASSIRAVTEAFF	TGTGCCAGTAGTATCCGGGCGGTCACTGAAGCTTTCTTT
TRBV18	TRBJ1-1	.	.	CASSSGTANTEAFF	TGTGCCAGCTCATCCGGGACGGCGAACACTGAAGCTTTCTTT
TRBV5-1	TRBJ2-2	TRBD1	.	CASSPPGQGASGELFF	TGCGCCAGCAGCCCTCCGGGACAGGGGGCGTCCGGGGAGCTGTTTTTT
TRBV5-1	TRBJ1-5	.	.	CASSSQGQVGQPQHF	TGCGCCAGCAGCTCCCAGGGGCAGGTAGGTCAGCCCCAGCATTTT
TRBV4-1	TRBJ1-3	TRBD1	.	CASSHGQGGDTIYF	TGCGCCAGCAGCCATGGACAGGGAGGTGACACCATATATTTT
TRBV2	TRBJ2-5	.	.	CASSRQHQETQYF	TGTGCCAGCAGTCGACAGCACCAAGAGACCCAGTACTTC
TRBV11-2	TRBJ2-7	.	many	CASSLGQMYEQYF	TGTGCCAGCAGCTTAGGGCAGATGTACGAGCAGTACTTC
TRBV15	TRBJ2-1	TRBD2	.	CATSRERRGGYNEQFF	TGTGCCACCAGCAGAGAAAGGCGGGGGGGATACAATGAGCAGTTCTTC
TRBV7-2	TRBJ2-5	TRBD1	few	CASSRLTGETQYF	TGTGCCAGCAGCCGACTGACAGGGGAGACCCAGTACTTC
TRBV7-6	TRBJ2-6	.	.	CASSLTGGVSGANVLTF	TGTGCCAGCAGCCTTACAGGGGGGGTCTCTGGGGCCAACGTCCTGACTTTC
TRBV7-2	TRBJ1-5	TRBD1	few	CASSITGEAHQPQHF	TGTGCCAGCAGCATCACAGGGGAGGCGCATCAGCCCCAGCATTTT
TRBV2	TRBJ1-4	TRBD1	few	CASSGQGGKLFF	TGTGCCAGCAGCGGACAGGGAGGAAAACTGTTTTTT
TRBV19	TRBJ2-2	.	few	CASHQGNTGELFF	TGTGCCAGCCACCAGGGGAACACCGGGGAGCTGTTTTTT
TRBV6-5	TRBJ1-6	.	.	CAAVGGALHF	TGTGCCGCCGTCGGTGGGGCCCTCCACTTT
TRBV19	TRBJ2-7	.	.	CASSIAPGTYEQYF	TGTGCCAGTAGTATAGCCCCAGGAACCTACGAGCAGTACTTC
TRBV19	TRBJ2-3	.	.	CASGDLGWVDTQYF	TGTGCCAGTGGAGACCTAGGGTGGGTTGATACGCAGTATTTT
TRBV2	TRBJ2-7	.	.	CASSEGAGRYEQYF	TGTGCCAGCAGTGAGGGGGCAGGGCGGTACGAGCAGTACTTC
TRBV19	TRBJ1-2	.	.	CASSMGQSFYGYTF	TGTGCCAGTAGTATGGGGCAGTCGTTCTATGGCTACACCTTC
TRBV5-1	TRBJ2-7	TRBD2	.	CASSPGAGGGASYEQYF	TGCGCCAGCAGCCCGGGGGCGGGCGGGGGGGCCTCCTACGAGCAGTACTTC
TRBV7-3	TRBJ2-1	.	few	CASSTGPIDYNEQFF	TGTGCCAGCAGCACCGGACCGATAGACTACAATGAGCAGTTCTTC
TRBV7-2	TRBJ2-7	.	.	CASSLYGHEQYF	TGTGCCAGCAGCTTATACGGGCACGAGCAGTACTTC